These 28 T cell receptor beta chains were all obtained from the same sample, sequenced in a study of cytomegalovirus exposure and HLA in healthy donors (dated by TCRdb to 2017 to 2019). The protocol used for the library was the immunoSEQ multiplex PCR assay. What TCRdb holds here is the immuneACCESS table cut down to in-frame rearrangements. Part of the clones is not present; checked against another copy, under half of the missing clones reflect an unresolved V gene, and the others are unexplained. The sample table shows 150,000 or so clones, and about 86% are seen once. Jointly, the top ten make up 2% to 2.5% of the sample. Sequencing input: PBMCs. The receptor source for this set is a human donor in good health.

The chain recombines TRBV15 with TRBJ2-1, with 8 bases aligning to TRBD2. The germline gives CDR1 LNHNV, CDR2 YYDKDF (reference sequence). Germline trimming cut 6 bases from V and 6 bases from J; bases unmatched to any gene: 4. The CDR3 runs to 13 residues. Here the CDR3 reads CATRATSGNEQFF. CDR3 bases: TGTGCCACCAGAGCTACTAGCGGCAATGAGCAGTTCTTC.

The rearrangement links TRBV11-2 to TRBJ1-1, with 7 bases that match TRBD1. This CDR3 has 14 amino acids. Germline loops: CDR1 SGHAT, CDR2 FQNNGV. V lost 3 bases, J lost 3 bases, and 4 bases stayed unmatched. The CDR3 reads CASSLGDSYTEAFF. The CDR3 DNA reads TGTGCCAGCAGCTTGGGGGACAGCTACACTGAAGCTTTCTTT.

The chain has TRBV27 and TRBJ1-2; TRBD1 aligns across 9 bases. V lost 4 bases and J lost 3; bases outside the gene matches: 3. This CDR3 spans 14 amino acids. Germline assignment: CDR1 MNHEY and CDR2 SMNVEV (reference sequence). The CDR3 coding sequence is TGTGCCAGCAGTTCGCGACAGGGGGACTATGGCTACACCTTC. This encodes CASSSRQGDYGYTF.

The V gene is TRBV27, the J gene TRBJ2-3; weak D call: TRBD2 (6 bases). The V and J ends lost 6 bases and 3 bases respectively, with 16 bases between them. Germline loops: CDR1 MNHEY, CDR2 SMNVEV (reference sequence). The CDR3 totals 15 residues. In nucleotides, the CDR3 is TGTGCCAGCAGGTCTGTAAAGGCGGGAACAGATACGCAGTATTTT. This translates into CASRSVKAGTDTQYF.

The chain links TRBV30 to TRBJ2-1, with a weak D call TRBD2 (5 bases). Germline V gene lookup returns CDR1 GTSNPN and CDR2 SVGIG (reference sequence). V dropped 0 bases and J dropped 0 bases, with 12 bases sitting between them. The CDR3 covers 16 residues. CDR3 sequence (DNA): TGTGCCTGGAGTGTAGGGCGGGCCAGCTCCTACAATGAGCAGTTCTTC. Protein product: CAWSVGRASSYNEQFF.

V and J are TRBV27 and TRBJ2-1; D may be TRBD2 (6 bases). Trimming removed 6 bases from V and 4 bases from J, with 16 bases in between. This CDR3 spans 15 amino acids. The germline gives CDR1 MNHEY, CDR2 SMNVEV (reference sequence). For the CDR3, the DNA is TGTGCCAGCAGACGTACTAGCTCCCTGTACAATGAGCAGTTCTTC. It codes for CASRRTSSLYNEQFF.

The chain has TRBV27 and TRBJ1-1; D may be TRBD1 (6 bases). The CDR3 length is 16 residues. The germline CDR1 and CDR2 sequences are MNHEY and SMNVEV (reference sequence). V dropped 5 bases and J dropped 0 bases, with 16 bases sitting between them. This CDR3 is CASSVIGQLLNTEAFF. Here the CDR3 DNA reads TGTGCCAGCAGTGTAATCGGACAGCTCCTGAACACTGAAGCTTTCTTT.

The rearrangement uses TRBV28 and TRBJ2-3, with TRBD2 matching over 9 bases. The CDR3 has 14 residues. The germline V gene encodes CDR1 MDHEN and CDR2 SYDVKM. J gave up 4 bases and V 3 bases, and 2 bases lay outside the gene matches. The CDR3: CASSFSGSADTQYF. CDR3 nucleotide sequence: TGTGCCAGCAGTTTTAGCGGGAGTGCAGATACGCAGTATTTT.

This chain connects TRBV30 to TRBJ2-1; TRBD1 matches at 9 bases. This CDR3 has 15 residues. V lost 5 bases and J lost 2; bases outside the gene matches: 7. Germline CDR1 reads GTSNPN; CDR2 reads SVGIG (reference sequence). The CDR3 here is CAWDRGQGTYNEQFF. The DNA for the CDR3 is TGTGCCTGGGATCGGGGACAGGGCACCTACAATGAGCAGTTCTTC.

This clone was detected only once. The rearrangement uses TRBV7-9 and TRBJ1-4; TRBD1 matches at 8 bases. Germline-derived CDR1 and CDR2 are SEHNR and FQNEAQ (reference sequence). The junction had 10 bases not matched to a gene; V was cut back by 4 bases and J by 0 bases. This CDR3 is 18 amino acids long. CDR3 DNA sequence: TGTGCCAGCAGCTCGGATTCCCAGGGGGCTGCAACTAATGAAAAACTGTTTTTT. Translating it yields CASSSDSQGAATNEKLFF.

V is TRBV5-4 and J is TRBJ1-1; a possible D gene is TRBD1 (6 bases). This CDR3 region has 15 residues. From germline, CDR1 is SGHNT and CDR2 YYREEE (reference sequence). V lost 4 bases, J lost 1 base, and 14 bases lay in between. The CDR3 spells CASSRTGFGNTEAFF. The CDR3 DNA is TGTGCCAGCAGCCGTACAGGGTTCGGGAACACTGAAGCTTTCTTT.

V is TRBV5-1 and J is TRBJ2-7; D might be TRBD2 (5 bases). The V and J ends lost 4 bases and 0 bases respectively, with 11 bases between them. The CDR3 is 14 residues long. Germline V gives CDR1 SGHRS, CDR2 YFSETQ. CDR3 DNA sequence: TGCGCCAGCAGCCCGGACTCGAGCTCCTACGAGCAGTACTTC. Translated, it gives CASSPDSSSYEQYF.

This chain links TRBV6-5 with TRBJ1-2; a possible D gene is TRBD1 (5 bases). Germline lookup yields CDR1 MNHEY and CDR2 SVGAGI. Deletions cut 4 bases from V and 6 bases from J, with 21 bases between. This CDR3 has 16 amino acids. The CDR3 DNA is TGTGCCAGCAGTTCAGGGCCTGGGACTGTACTAGATGGCTACACCTTC. Translating it yields CASSSGPGTVLDGYTF.

The V call is TRBV6-1, the J call TRBJ1-5; tentative D call: TRBD1 (5 bases). Germline V gene lookup returns CDR1 MNHNS and CDR2 SASEGT. The CDR3 sequence is 13 residues long. Between the trimmed V and J ends, which lost 2 bases and 7 bases, there was a span of 9 bases. This CDR3 is CASSEKGLQPQHF. The CDR3, as DNA: TGTGCCAGCAGTGAAAAGGGGCTCCAGCCCCAGCATTTT.

The genes are TRBV5-1 and TRBJ1-6, with D uncertain. Trimming took 4 bases from V and 7 from J, leaving 6 bases between them. The CDR3 consists of 12 residues. Germline CDR1 and CDR2: SGHRS and YFSETQ. The CDR3 DNA sequence: TGCGCCAGCAGCCTGACAAATTCACCCCTCCACTTT. It codes for CASSLTNSPLHF. The full variable domain, in which reference TRBV5-1 and TRBJ1-6 provide the parts outside the CDR3, is KAGVTQTPRYLIKTRGQQVTLSCSPISGHRSVSWYQQTPGQGLQFLFEYFSETQRNKGNFPGRFSGRQFSNSRSEMNVSTLELGDSALYLCASSLTNSPLHFGNGTRLTVT.

The genes are TRBV6-1 and TRBJ1-6; 10 bases line up with TRBD1. J lost 7 bases, V lost 4 bases, and 4 bases had no gene match. Germline V gives CDR1 MNHNS, CDR2 SASEGT. The CDR3 covers 15 residues. DNA of the CDR3: TGTGCCAGCAGTGGGGGGACAGGGGAAAATTCACCCCTCCACTTT. Its protein is CASSGGTGENSPLHF.

This clone was found a few times. This chain links TRBV15 with TRBJ2-5, with 8 bases fitting TRBD1. Per germline, CDR1 LNHNV and CDR2 YYDKDF (reference sequence). J was trimmed by 7 bases and V by 7 bases; bases with no gene match: 14. CDR3 length equals 15 residues. This chain's CDR3 is CATTYRTGPSRTQYF. DNA of the CDR3: TGTGCCACCACCTATCGGACAGGGCCCTCTAGGACCCAGTACTTC.

The chain uses TRBV6-4 and TRBJ2-2, with TRBD1 as a possible D gene (6 bases). With 5 bases removed from V and 1 base from J, the gap between germline ends came to 11 bases. CDR1 is MRHNA, CDR2 SNTAGT, per germline. The length of the CDR3 is 15 residues. CDR3 coding DNA: TGTGCCAGCAGTATGGACAGCCAGAACACCGGGGAGCTGTTTTTT. This gives the protein CASSMDSQNTGELFF.

The chain employs TRBV7-9 and TRBJ2-3; D unclear. There are 12 residues in the CDR3. V lost 6 bases and J 0 bases, leaving 4 bases between the germline ends. Germline CDR1 reads SEHNR; CDR2 reads FQNEAQ (reference sequence). The CDR3 spells CASRSSTDTQYF. The CDR3 DNA sequence: TGTGCCAGCAGGTCGAGCACAGATACGCAGTATTTT.

The V call is TRBV10-3, the J call TRBJ1-2, with 7 positions matching TRBD1. The CDR3 sequence is 15 residues long. Germline-derived CDR1 and CDR2 are ENHRY and SYGVKD. J gave up 2 bases and V 5 bases, and 8 bases lay outside the gene matches. The CDR3 is CAISPQSQGNYGYTF. CDR3 sequence (DNA): TGTGCCATCAGTCCTCAATCACAGGGGAACTATGGCTACACCTTC.

This rearrangement joins TRBV27 to TRBJ2-3; 9 bases map to TRBD2. Germline V lookup: CDR1 MNHEY, CDR2 SMNVEV (reference sequence). Trimming cost V 4 bases and J 0 bases; bases outside gene matches: 11. The CDR3 runs 18 residues. CDR3 sequence reads: CASSYRSGGGGSTDTQYF. CDR3 nucleotide sequence: TGTGCCAGCAGTTACCGTAGCGGGGGCGGGGGTAGCACAGATACGCAGTATTTT.

CDR3 residues: CASSYSSRDTQYF. The CDR3, as DNA: TGTGCCAGCAGTTACTCGAGTCGGGATACGCAGTATTTT. The gene calls are TRBV6-5 and TRBJ2-3; no definite D call. This CDR3 comprises 13 residues. Trimming took 0 bases from V and 6 from J, leaving 7 bases between them. Looked up from germline, CDR1 is MNHEY and CDR2 is SVGAGI.

This clone showed up just once. The rearrangement joins TRBV15 to TRBJ1-1; D may be TRBD1 (5 bases). Germline V CDR1 and CDR2: LNHNV, YYDKDF (reference sequence). The CDR3 sequence is 15 residues long. Trimming shortened V by 1 base and J by 1 base, and 10 bases separated the two germline ends. CDR3 amino acids: CATSRARQRNTEAFF. CDR3 sequence (DNA): TGTGCCACCAGCAGAGCAAGACAGAGGAACACTGAAGCTTTCTTT.

This chain links TRBV9 with TRBJ2-7, with a tentative D call TRBD1 (6 bases). There are 15 residues in the CDR3. V was trimmed by 4 bases and J by 1 base, leaving 15 bases between them. The germline V gene has CDR1 SGDLS and CDR2 YYNGEE. For the CDR3, the DNA is TGTGCCAGCAGCCTCCGGGACACACTTTCCTACGAGCAGTACTTC. This translates into CASSLRDTLSYEQYF.

This sequence joins TRBV5-8 and TRBJ2-1; 11 bases match TRBD1. Per the germline V gene, CDR1 is SGHTS and CDR2 is YDEGEE. This CDR3 has 19 residues. The J segment lost 1 base and the V segment lost 1 base, leaving 10 bases of the junction unmatched. The CDR3 here is CASSLPYGQGAGSYNEQFF. Written as DNA, the CDR3 is TGTGCCAGCAGCTTGCCGTATGGACAGGGGGCGGGATCCTACAATGAGCAGTTCTTC.

The chain couples TRBV7-3 to TRBJ2-2; a weak D match, TRBD2 (6 bases). Looked up from germline, CDR1 is SGHTA and CDR2 is FQGTGA. Between the trimmed V and J ends, which lost 6 bases and 6 bases, there was a span of 8 bases. CDR3 size: 12 residues. CDR3: CASRTGAGELFF. Here the CDR3 DNA reads TGTGCCAGCAGAACGGGGGCCGGGGAGCTGTTTTTT.

The chain is built from TRBV13 and TRBJ2-7; 7 bases agree with TRBD1. This CDR3 spans 14 amino acids. CDR1 PRHDT and CDR2 FYEKMQ come from the germline V gene (reference sequence). After removal of 5 bases from V and 7 bases from J, the junction contained 11 bases not matched to a gene. The CDR3 spells CASSTNRGTGEQYF. The CDR3 DNA follows: TGTGCCAGCAGCACGAACAGGGGTACTGGGGAGCAGTACTTC.

This chain joins TRBV5-4 and TRBJ2-2, with 7 bases matching TRBD1. V dropped 4 bases and J dropped 3; count of bases not matched to a gene: 6. The CDR3 is made up of 15 amino acids. The germline gives CDR1 SGHNT, CDR2 YYREEE (reference sequence). Written as DNA, the CDR3 is TGTGCCAGCAGCCGGGGACAGTTCGACACCGGGGAGCTGTTTTTT. Its protein product is CASSRGQFDTGELFF. The entire variable domain, with the rest obtained from reference TRBV5-4 and TRBJ2-2, is as follows: ETGVTQSPTHLIKTRGQQVTLRCSSQSGHNTVSWYQQALGQGPQFIFQYYREEENGRGNFPPRFSGLQFPNYSSELNVNALELDDSALYLCASSRGQFDTGELFFGEGSRLTVL.